Below, one T cell receptor beta chain is given with its context. As yet, its antigen is unknown. The ends were cut back, 2 bases at V and 6 bases at J, with 14 bases in the middle. CDR1 is MNHEY, CDR2 SVGEGT, per germline. This CDR3 region has 14 residues. TCRdb passed the RACE reads through MiXCR, listing each CDR3 protein once. Of around 130,000 distinct CDR3 sequences in the sample, approximately 12% were seen once. The data derive from a study of human T cells and chemical hapten exposure. About the study: The study lasted roughly 26 weeks, and patients were dosed weekly with diphenylcyclopropenone on the scalp throughout. Readings were taken at 6 days from patch tests that had applied 0.01% DPC to the upper back.

Study conclusions and caveats: DPC sensitization did not alter TCRs above 1 in 1000 frequency.

Time point in this sample: patch test 2, 6 weeks after DPC sensitization. Noted treatment: therapeutic diphenylcyclopropenone sensitization with weekly scalp DPC. This TCR was recovered from a woman in her fifties or sixties with alopecia areata. Some clones in this sample may be carry-over from other donors' samples. This material consisted of whole blood, taken in connection with sensitization to the hapten diphenylcyclopropenone (DPC). The chain couples TRBV6-2 or TRBV6-3 to TRBJ2-7; unclear D gene. The CDR3 DNA is TGTGCCAGCAGTTACGCGGCTCTGGGGATCGAGCAGTACTTC. Translated: CASSYAALGIEQYF.